The 21 T cell receptor beta chains in this list originate from one sample, sequenced in a study of post-analysis software for immune sequencing data. Study-wide results and caveats: When patients were compared with controls, 5 or 6 TRBV segments were more frequent, TRBV5-6, TRBV5-1 and TRBV20-1 among them.

Their target antigens are unknown. Unique molecular identifiers were carried by the TCR beta cDNA libraries. Using its own MiXCR run on the PCR reads, TCRdb lists one record per CDR3 protein. The sample lists over 700,000 distinct CDR3 sequences, 25% to 30% occurring once. Sequenced material: blood. Source of these receptors: a girl aged 5-17 years with multiple sclerosis.

Comment on this clonotype: It may be a read error: a sequence one base away is much more abundant. The chain links TRBV4-1 to TRBJ2-1; no definite D call. Trimming took 2 bases from V and 10 from J, leaving 18 bases between them. Germline V gene data show CDR1 as MGHRA and CDR2 as YSYEKL. The CDR3 spans 15 residues. CDR3 nucleotide sequence: TGCGCCAGCAGCCAAAAGACGGGTCCCTCTAGAGAGCAGTTCTTC. It codes for CASSQKTGPSREQFF.

V gene TRBV5-5 combines with J gene TRBJ1-1; 7 bases line up with TRBD1. The ends lost 2 bases at V and 6 bases at J; junction bases unmatched: 7. The CDR3 consists of 14 residues. The V gene's germline CDR1 is SGHKS and CDR2 YYEKEE (reference sequence). As DNA, the CDR3 is TGTGCCAGCAGCTTACCGGGACAGTTCCCTGAAGCTTTCTTT. Protein product: CASSLPGQFPEAFF.

DNA for the CDR3: TGCAGTGCTTCGGGGGGGATGGGGGGTTCCCATCGTAATCAGCCCCAGCATTTT. Its protein is CSASGGMGGSHRNQPQHF. This chain uses TRBV20-1 with TRBJ1-5; tentative D call: TRBD1 (5 bases). The CDR3 extends over 18 amino acids. Germline V gene data show CDR1 as DFQATT and CDR2 as SNEGSKA (reference sequence). Trimming stripped 5 bases from V and 4 bases from J, with 27 bases between.

The rearrangement links TRBV7-8 to TRBJ2-1; D is unclear. V lost 4 bases to trimming and J lost 4 bases, with 11 bases between them. CDR1 is SGHVS, CDR2 FQNEAQ, per germline. The CDR3 has 14 amino acids. The CDR3 loop reads CASSSETEYNEQFF. For the CDR3, the DNA is TGTGCCAGCAGCTCAGAGACGGAGTACAATGAGCAGTTCTTC.

There are a few counts of this clonotype. The rearrangement uses TRBV5-1 and TRBJ2-1, with 10 bases fitting TRBD1. V was clipped by 4 bases and J by 5 bases; unmatched bases: 3. The CDR3 is made up of 14 amino acids. Germline V gene data show CDR1 as SGHRS and CDR2 as YFSETQ. The DNA for the CDR3 is TGCGCCAGCAGCAGGACAGGGGGGGACAATGAGCAGTTCTTC. This encodes CASSRTGGDNEQFF.

V gene TRBV6-1 combines with J gene TRBJ1-5; D gene unclear. V was trimmed by 4 bases and J by 0 bases, leaving 7 bases between them. This CDR3 is 14 amino acids long. The V gene's germline CDR1 is MNHNS and CDR2 SASEGT. The CDR3 sequence is CASSAINSNQPQHF. In nucleotides, the CDR3 is TGTGCCAGCAGTGCTATAAATAGCAATCAGCCCCAGCATTTT.

This clonotype was observed a handful of times. The rearrangement uses TRBV15 and TRBJ2-1; 14 bases align to TRBD2. Trimming took 0 bases from V and 10 from J; bases not matched to a gene: 8. The CDR3 totals 17 residues. Germline values: CDR1 LNHNV, CDR2 YYDKDF (reference sequence). DNA for the CDR3: TGTGCCACCAGCAGAGAACGGGGACTAGCGGGAGTTAGGGAGCAGTTCTTC. Translation: CATSRERGLAGVREQFF.

With respect to this clonotype: It may be a read error: a sequence one base away is much more abundant. This chain links TRBV6-1 with TRBJ2-1; possibly TRBD1 for D (7 bases). Between the trimmed V and J ends, which lost 8 bases and 6 bases, there was a span of 8 bases. This CDR3 contains 11 residues. Germline V lookup: CDR1 MNHNS, CDR2 SASEGT. The CDR3 DNA reads as TGTGCCAGCCAGGGGGGCAATGAGCAGTTCTTC. Protein: CASQGGNEQFF.

As for this clonotype: The junction differs from germline at one of its ends, possibly a read error. The V gene is TRBV7-7, the J gene TRBJ2-1, with 9 bases lining up with TRBD2. The germline CDR1 and CDR2 sequences are SSHAT and FNYEAQ (reference sequence). There are 15 residues in the CDR3. The chain's CDR3 is CASSSGRGRANEQFF. DNA of the CDR3: TGTGCTAGCAGCTCCGGGCGCGGGAGGGCGAATGAGCAGTTCTTC. The entire variable domain, with the rest obtained from reference TRBV7-7 and TRBJ2-1, is as follows: GAGVSQSPRYKVTKRGQDVTLRCDPISSHATLYWYQQALGQGPEFLTYFNYEAQPDKSGLPSDRFSAERPEGSISTLTIQRTEQRDSAMYRCASSSGRGRANEQFFGPGTRLTVL.

Worth noting for this clonotype: Given a much more abundant clone one base away, this may be a read error. This chain connects TRBV29-1 to TRBJ2-6, with D perhaps TRBD1 (6 bases). Deletions cut 2 bases from V and 6 bases from J, with 14 bases between. The CDR3 extends over 15 amino acids. CDR1 is SQVTM and CDR2 is ANQGSEA in the germline V gene. CDR3 coding DNA: TGCAGCGTTGAATGGCAGGGGCTTGTGGCCAACGTCCTGACTTTC. This sequence encodes CSVEWQGLVANVLTF.

The rearrangement links TRBV6-6 to TRBJ2-7; D gene unclear. Germline CDR1 reads MNHNY; CDR2 reads SVGAGI (reference sequence). V gave up 5 bases and J gave up 3 bases, with 11 bases separating them. CDR3 size: 13 residues. CDR3 region: CASSPLIIYEQYF. The CDR3, as DNA: TGTGCCAGCAGTCCCCTTATTATCTACGAGCAGTACTTC.

This clonotype was observed a handful of times. The chain links TRBV5-6 to TRBJ2-1, with D maybe TRBD1 (6 bases). The CDR3 consists of 16 residues. V lost 0 bases, J lost 4 bases, and 14 bases lay in between. Germline values: CDR1 SGHDT, CDR2 YYEEEE. The CDR3 sequence is CASSLDGGNLYNEQFF. The DNA for the CDR3 is TGTGCCAGCAGCTTGGATGGGGGCAACCTATACAATGAGCAGTTCTTC. The entire variable domain, with the rest obtained from reference TRBV5-6 and TRBJ2-1, is as follows: DAGVTQSPTHLIKTRGQQVTLRCSPKSGHDTVSWYQQALGQGPQFIFQYYEEEERQRGNFPDRFSGHQFPNYSSELNVNALLLGDSALYLCASSLDGGNLYNEQFFGPGTRLTVL.

V is TRBV28 and J is TRBJ1-5, with 9 bases that match TRBD1. CDR3 length equals 16 residues. Losses at the gene ends were 5 bases for V and 2 bases for J; bases not matched to a gene: 7. Germline CDR1 reads MDHEN; CDR2 reads SYDVKM. CDR3 DNA: TGTGCCAGCAGTCCTATGGGACAGGGTGGCAATCAGCCCCAGCATTTT. Amino acids: CASSPMGQGGNQPQHF.

The rearrangement links TRBV20-1 to TRBJ2-7; TRBD2 matches 9 bases. CDR1 and CDR2 from the germline V gene are DFQATT and SNEGSKA (reference sequence). Unmatched junction bases numbered 6, after V lost 3 bases and J lost 3 bases. There are 14 residues in the CDR3. This chain's CDR3 is CSASAAGGVYEQYF. DNA for the CDR3: TGCAGTGCTAGTGCGGCGGGAGGGGTCTACGAGCAGTACTTC.

The V call is TRBV29-1, the J call TRBJ2-7; D is ambiguous. CDR3 length equals 11 residues. Germline V lookup: CDR1 SQVTM, CDR2 ANQGSEA. V was shortened by 6 bases and J by 3 bases, with 9 bases between the two germline ends. The CDR3 loop is CSVSWGYEQYF. As DNA, the CDR3 is TGCAGCGTATCCTGGGGCTACGAGCAGTACTTC.

The CDR3 region has the DNA TGCGCCAGCAGCTTCGCGGGAGGTGCTCTGGGGCAGTACTTC. This translates into CASSFAGGALGQYF. The chain recombines TRBV5-1 with TRBJ2-5; 8 bases line up with TRBD2. J gave up 11 bases and V 2 bases, and 11 bases lay outside the gene matches. The CDR3 is 14 amino acids. Germline V lookup: CDR1 SGHRS, CDR2 YFSETQ.

This clonotype has a handful of counts. The J gene is TRBJ1-1, the V gene TRBV6-2 or TRBV6-3, with a possible D match to TRBD1 (5 bases). V was shortened by 10 bases and J by 5 bases, with 17 bases between the two germline ends. The germline V gene encodes CDR1 MNHEY and CDR2 SVGEGT. The CDR3 consists of 13 residues. The CDR3 DNA reads TGTGCCACGTCAACCTTGAGGGGAACTGAAGCTTTCTTT. It translates to CATSTLRGTEAFF.

In the case of this clonotype: The junction shows a germline mismatch at one end, possibly a read error. The CDR3 reads CASRGLAGEIQYF. DNA of the CDR3: TGCGCCAGCAGGGGACTAGCGGGAGAGATCCAGTACTTC. V and J are TRBV5-1 and TRBJ2-5; 14 bases are a match to TRBD2. The CDR3 is 13 amino acids. Germline CDR1 reads SGHRS; CDR2 reads YFSETQ.

This clonotype came up a few times. The V call is TRBV20-1, the J call TRBJ1-6; D is perhaps TRBD1 (5 bases). Germline V CDR1 and CDR2: DFQATT, SNEGSKA (reference sequence). V was cut by 6 bases and J by 5 bases, with 11 bases left in between. The CDR3 sequence is 13 residues long. CDR3 protein: CSAPGPNNSPLHF. CDR3 bases: TGCAGTGCCCCGGGGCCAAATAATTCACCCCTCCACTTT.

The J gene is TRBJ2-7, the V gene TRBV28; 7 positions agree with TRBD2. Germline loops: CDR1 MDHEN, CDR2 SYDVKM. Trimming cost V 8 bases and J 5 bases; bases outside gene matches: 12. This CDR3 is built from 14 residues. The CDR3 sequence is CASRPWGGLNEQYF. The CDR3 DNA sequence: TGTGCCAGCCGCCCTTGGGGGGGACTTAACGAGCAGTACTTC.

This clonotype has only a few counts. The chain joins TRBV12-3 or TRBV12-4 to TRBJ2-7, with TRBD1 matching 7 bases. The J call may be incorrect, as the DNA end agrees better with TRBJ2-5. The CDR3 length is 14 residues. CDR3: CASSRRQGTQTQYF. For the CDR3, the DNA is TGTGCCAGCAGTCGCAGACAGGGAACCCAGACCCAGTACTTC.